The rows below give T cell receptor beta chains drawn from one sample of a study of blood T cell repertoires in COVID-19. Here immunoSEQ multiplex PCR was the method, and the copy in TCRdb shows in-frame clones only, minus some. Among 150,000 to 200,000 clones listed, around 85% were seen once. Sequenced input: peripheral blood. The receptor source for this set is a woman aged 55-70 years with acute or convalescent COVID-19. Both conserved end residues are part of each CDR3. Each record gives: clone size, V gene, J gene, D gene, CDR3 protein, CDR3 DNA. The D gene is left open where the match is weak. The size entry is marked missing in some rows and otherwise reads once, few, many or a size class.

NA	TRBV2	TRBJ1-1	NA	CASSAQTPPLGYTEAFF	TGTGCCAGCAGTGCTCAGACCCCGCCTCTAGGATACACTGAAGCTTTCTTT
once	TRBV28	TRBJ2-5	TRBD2	CASSSASGRGETQYF	TGTGCCAGCAGTTCCGCTAGCGGGAGGGGAGAGACCCAGTACTTC
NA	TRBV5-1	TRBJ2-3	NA	CASRGGASGADTQYF	TGCGCCAGCAGGGGGGGGGCCTCTGGGGCAGATACGCAGTATTTT
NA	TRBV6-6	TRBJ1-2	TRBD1	CASSYSGQGTYGYTF	TGTGCCAGCAGTTACTCGGGACAGGGGACCTATGGCTACACCTTC
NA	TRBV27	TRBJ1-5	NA	CASSLDRLGNQPQHF	TGTGCCAGCAGTTTGGACAGACTCGGCAATCAGCCCCAGCATTTT
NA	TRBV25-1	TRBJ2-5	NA	CASSDADSQETQYF	TGTGCCAGCAGTGACGCCGACAGCCAAGAGACCCAGTACTTC
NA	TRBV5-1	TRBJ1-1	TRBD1	CASSLAPGTGSEAFF	TGCGCCAGCAGCTTGGCCCCCGGGACAGGCTCCGAAGCTTTCTTT
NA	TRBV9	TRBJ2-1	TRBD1	CASSAPDRVDNEQFF	TGTGCCAGCAGCGCCCCCGACAGGGTGGACAATGAGCAGTTCTTC
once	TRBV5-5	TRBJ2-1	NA	CASSLADLANVYNEQFF	TGTGCCAGCAGCTTGGCTGATCTAGCGAATGTCTACAATGAGCAGTTCTTC
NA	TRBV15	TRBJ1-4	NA	CATSREAFSNEKLFF	TGTGCCACCAGCAGAGAAGCCTTTTCTAATGAAAAACTGTTTTTT
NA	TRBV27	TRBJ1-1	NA	CASRQLNTEAFF	TGTGCCAGCAGACAGCTCAACACTGAAGCTTTCTTT
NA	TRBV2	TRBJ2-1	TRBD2	CASSSTSGTLSSYNEQFF	TGTGCCAGCAGTTCTACTAGCGGGACCTTGAGCTCCTACAATGAGCAGTTCTTC
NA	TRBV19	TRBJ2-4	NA	CASSIGRGGNIQYF	TGTGCCAGTAGTATTGGCAGGGGCGGGAACATTCAGTACTTC
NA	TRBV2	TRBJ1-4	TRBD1	CASRGTGVPGLFF	TGTGCCAGCAGGGGTACAGGGGTCCCGGGACTGTTTTTT
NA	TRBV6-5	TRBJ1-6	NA	CASSDGQVNSPLHF	TGTGCCAGCAGCGACGGACAAGTTAATTCACCCCTCCACTTT
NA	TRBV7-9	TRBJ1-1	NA	CASSLARSPAFF	TGTGCCAGCAGCTTAGCTCGGTCACCAGCTTTCTTT
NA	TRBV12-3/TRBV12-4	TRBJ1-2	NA	CASSLALEYGYTF	TGTGCCAGCAGTTTGGCCTTGGAGTATGGCTACACCTTC
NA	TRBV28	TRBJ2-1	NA	CASSRSSDLYNEQFF	TGTGCCAGCAGCCGTTCTAGCGATCTCTACAATGAGCAGTTCTTC
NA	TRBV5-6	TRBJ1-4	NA	CASSSYRALDEKLFF	TGTGCCAGCAGCTCGTACAGGGCATTAGATGAAAAACTGTTTTTT
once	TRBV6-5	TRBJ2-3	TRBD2	CASSYSNLAGTDTQYF	TGTGCCAGCAGTTACTCGAACCTAGCGGGAACAGATACGCAGTATTTT
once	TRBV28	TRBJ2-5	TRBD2	CASSSPTSGAISYF	TGTGCCAGCAGTTCCCCGACTAGCGGGGCAATCTCGTACTTC
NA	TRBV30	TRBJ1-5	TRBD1	CAWSGPGQGEQPQHF	TGTGCCTGGAGTGGCCCCGGACAGGGAGAACAGCCCCAGCATTTT
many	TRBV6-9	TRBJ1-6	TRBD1	CASTRGGQRKGPLHF	TGTGCCAGCACCCGGGGGGGACAGAGAAAAGGACCCCTCCACTTT
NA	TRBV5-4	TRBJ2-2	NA	CASSPGTGRRGTGELFF	TGTGCCAGCAGCCCAGGGACTGGGAGACGGGGCACCGGGGAGCTGTTTTTT
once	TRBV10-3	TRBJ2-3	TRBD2	CAITPTSGRARAGVEQYF	TGTGCCATCACGCCGACTAGCGGGAGGGCCCGTGCGGGGGTGGAGCAGTATTTT
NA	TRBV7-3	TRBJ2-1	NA	CASSLGSLNEQFF	TGTGCCAGCAGCTTAGGCTCGCTCAATGAGCAGTTCTTC
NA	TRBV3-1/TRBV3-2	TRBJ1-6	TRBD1	CASNYRGENSPLHF	TGTGCCAGCAACTACAGGGGGGAGAATTCACCCCTCCACTTT
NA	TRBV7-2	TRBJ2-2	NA	CASSFGGAGTGELFF	TGTGCCAGCAGCTTTGGTGGGGCTGGCACCGGGGAGCTGTTTTTT
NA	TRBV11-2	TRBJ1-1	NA	CASSLEGRLNTEAFF	TGTGCCAGCAGCTTAGAAGGCAGGCTGAACACTGAAGCTTTCTTT
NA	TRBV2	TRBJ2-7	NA	CASSALGSDGQYF	TGTGCCAGCAGTGCCCTAGGCAGCGACGGGCAGTACTTC
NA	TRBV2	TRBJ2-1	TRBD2	CASSVGLAGDGWQGEQFF	TGTGCCAGCAGTGTAGGACTAGCGGGAGATGGTTGGCAAGGTGAGCAGTTCTTC
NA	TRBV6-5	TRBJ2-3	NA	CASRTGDISADTQYF	TGTGCCAGCAGAACCGGGGACATCAGCGCAGATACGCAGTATTTT
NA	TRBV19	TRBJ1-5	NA	CASSTIGAGGRNSNQPQHF	TGTGCCAGTAGTACGATTGGGGCAGGTGGGAGGAATAGCAATCAGCCCCAGCATTTT
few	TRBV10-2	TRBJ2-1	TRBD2	CASRLAGANNEQFF	TGCGCCAGCAGACTAGCGGGAGCCAACAATGAGCAGTTCTTC
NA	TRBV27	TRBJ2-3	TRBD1	CASSWTGITADTQYF	TGTGCCAGCAGTTGGACAGGGATAACGGCAGATACGCAGTATTTT
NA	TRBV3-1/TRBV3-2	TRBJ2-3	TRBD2	CASSQESSGIKAQYF	TGTGCCAGCAGCCAAGAATCTAGCGGGATCAAGGCGCAGTATTTT
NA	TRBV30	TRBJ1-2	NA	CASILLRSGYTF	TGTGCCTCAATCCTCTTGAGGAGTGGCTACACCTTC
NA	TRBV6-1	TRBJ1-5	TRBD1	CASSEARQGTQPQHF	TGTGCCAGCAGTGAAGCCCGACAGGGAACTCAGCCCCAGCATTTT
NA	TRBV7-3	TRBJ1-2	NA	CASSFSTGTPSYTF	TGTGCCAGCAGCTTTTCCACCGGGACACCAAGCTACACCTTC
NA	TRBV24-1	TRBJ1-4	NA	CATSDGGGPDEKLFF	TGTGCCACCAGTGATGGGGGGGGACCTGATGAAAAACTGTTTTTT
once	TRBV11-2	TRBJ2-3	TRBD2	CASSWGLAGGNTQYF	TGTGCCAGCAGCTGGGGACTAGCGGGAGGTAATACGCAGTATTTT
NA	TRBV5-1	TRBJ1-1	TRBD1	CASSAGTGLSTEAFF	TGCGCCAGCAGCGCAGGGACAGGGCTAAGCACTGAAGCTTTCTTT
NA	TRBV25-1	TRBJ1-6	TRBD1	CASTATPGQGVNSPLHF	TGTGCCAGCACCGCTACTCCGGGACAGGGGGTTAATTCACCCCTCCACTTT
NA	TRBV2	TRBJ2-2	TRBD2	CASKSGRSTGELFF	TGTGCCAGCAAGAGCGGGAGAAGTACCGGGGAGCTGTTTTTT
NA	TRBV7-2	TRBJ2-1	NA	CASSLLGGGEQFF	TGTGCCAGCAGCTTGTTAGGAGGAGGTGAGCAGTTCTTC
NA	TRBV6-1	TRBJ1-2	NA	CASSERAASYGYTF	TGTGCCAGCAGTGAGAGGGCCGCCTCCTATGGCTACACCTTC
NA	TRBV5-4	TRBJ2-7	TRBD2	CAIPGEGVGEQYF	TGTGCCATCCCTGGGGAGGGAGTGGGCGAGCAGTACTTC
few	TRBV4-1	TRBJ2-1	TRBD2	CASSRSGSGNEQFF	TGCGCCAGCAGCCGTAGCGGGAGCGGCAATGAGCAGTTCTTC
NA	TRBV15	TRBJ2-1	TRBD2	CATSGGGLAGSSYNEQFF	TGTGCCACCAGCGGTGGGGGACTAGCGGGCTCCTCCTACAATGAGCAGTTCTTC
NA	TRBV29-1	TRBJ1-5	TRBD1	CSPPPDRSDPGPQHF	TGCAGCCCACCACCGGACAGGTCAGATCCGGGGCCCCAGCATTTT
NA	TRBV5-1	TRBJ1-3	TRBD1	CASSLGQGASGNTIYF	TGCGCCAGCAGCTTAGGACAGGGGGCCTCTGGAAACACCATATATTTT
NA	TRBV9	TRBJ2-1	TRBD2	CASSVGVSGRSSYNEQFF	TGTGCCAGCAGCGTAGGAGTCAGCGGGAGGAGCTCCTACAATGAGCAGTTCTTC